The source of this T cell receptor (beta chain) is a study of a mutant IDH1 vaccine in newly diagnosed glioma. Overall study context: Former treatment meant radiotherapy, temozolomide, or both; the majority had gotten both. At week 35 came visit V12, and visit V13 followed at week 47. Study conclusions and caveats: Pseudoprogression appeared independent of alterations in top peripheral clonotypes.

With respect to this clone: As yet, its antigen is unknown.

Time point reported: week 47, end of study. Topical imiquimod accompanied each vaccine dose, which consisted of 300 ug of mutant IDH1 20-mer peptide. Patients, over weeks 1, 3, 5, 7, 11, 15, 19 and 23, received a total of eight vaccinations. CDR1 and CDR2 (germline): ENHRY, SYGVKD. The CDR3 totals 15 residues. V was pared by 4 bases and J by 5 bases, with 8 bases of the junction left unmatched. Assay: immunoSEQ multiplex PCR; the TCRdb copy retains only in-frame clones and omits some. The table has 56,000 or so clones, roughly 76% seen once. The source material was PBMCs, sampled from a glioma patient whose treatment included an IDH1 peptide vaccine. The receptor was isolated from a man aged 50 or older with glioma. This sequence joins TRBV10-3 and TRBJ2-1, with 7 bases fitting TRBD2. CDR3 sequence reads: CAISGWSAGNNEQFF. CDR3 bases: TGTGCCATCAGTGGCTGGTCAGCGGGGAACAATGAGCAGTTCTTC.